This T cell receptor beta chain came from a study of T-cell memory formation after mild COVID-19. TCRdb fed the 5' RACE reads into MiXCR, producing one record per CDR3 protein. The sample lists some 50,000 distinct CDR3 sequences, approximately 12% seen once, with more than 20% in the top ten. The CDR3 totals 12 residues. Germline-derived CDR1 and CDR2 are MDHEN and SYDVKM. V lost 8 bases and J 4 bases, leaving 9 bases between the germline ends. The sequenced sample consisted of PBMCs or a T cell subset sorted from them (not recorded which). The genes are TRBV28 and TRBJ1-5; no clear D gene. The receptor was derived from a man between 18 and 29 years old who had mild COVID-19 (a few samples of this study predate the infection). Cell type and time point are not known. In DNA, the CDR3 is TGTGCCAGCGATTTTACGAATCAGCCCCAGCATTTT. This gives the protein CASDFTNQPQHF.